Listed here is a single T cell receptor beta chain. This sample stems from a study of blood T cell repertoires in COVID-19. Looking at the study overall: Both acute and convalescent COVID-19 samples were obtained from the United States, Italy and Spain. The analysed material was cDNA or gDNA that came from T cells, B-cell-depleted T cells, or PBMCs.

Germline lookup yields CDR1 SGHDT and CDR2 YYEEEE. V was clipped by 2 bases and J by 3 bases, with 21 bases between them. This CDR3 has 17 amino acids. As processed by the authors: Reference gene primer amplification yielded estimated nucleated cell counts. The table came from immunoSEQ multiplex PCR; TCRdb's copy has only in-frame clones and leaves some out. That table gives V, J and clone size, and the DNA gave D and trimming. The sample lists about 320,000 clones; 85% were seen once. The J gene is TRBJ2-7, the V gene TRBV5-6; D might be TRBD1 (6 bases). Sequences were obtained from peripheral blood. The receptor was isolated from a human donor in a cohort sampled during active COVID-19. The DNA for the CDR3 is TGTGCCAGCAGCTTAAGGACAGCCTTTGAATACATCTACGAGCAGTACTTC. It encodes CASSLRTAFEYIYEQYF.